This TCR beta chain was sequenced in a study of T cells after yellow fever vaccination. General study results and limits: FACS-sorted repertoires could contain abundant clonotypes contaminating from the bulk population. Only a minor proportion of clonotypes was detected across both CD4 and CD8 compartments. Subsequent booster samples again held most clones from primary vaccination (96% CD4, about 85% CD8).

This clonotype was seen only a few times. Its specificity is not known. A universal primer site and UMIs were added as TCR cDNA was made by 5'RACE template switching. MiXCR, run by TCRdb on the 5' RACE reads, gives a single entry per CDR3 protein. The sample includes 170,000 or so distinct CDR3 sequences, roughly 9% of them seen just once. The germline V gene has CDR1 SQVTM and CDR2 ANQGSEA. Trimming took off 3 bases at V and 2 bases at J, with 21 bases between the two ends. The CDR3 extends over 17 amino acids. The origin of this receptor is a man aged 18 to 29 who received the YFV17D yellow fever vaccine. This chain connects TRBV29-1 to TRBJ2-3; D is possibly TRBD2 (6 bases). The starting material was CD8+ T cells sorted from PBMCs, obtained 45 days after the yellow fever booster vaccination. This CDR3 is CSVDGTGEPPDTDTQYF. In nucleotides, the CDR3 is TGCAGCGTTGATGGGACGGGGGAACCACCAGACACAGATACGCAGTATTTT.